What follows is one T cell receptor (beta chain) and its context. Antigen: not known. This entry comes from a study of T cells after yellow fever vaccination. Background on the study: Any fraction with a low cell number was prepared using SMART-Seq v4 Ultra Low Input.

Study-wide results and limits: Weaker overall was a secondary response that nonetheless peaked faster, on day 5 versus 15. The booster saw the reappearance of most primary-vaccination clones (approximately 97% CD4, around 88% CD8).

Each CDR3 protein is one row after TCRdb ran MiXCR on the 5' RACE reads. In the table there are a few hundred thousand distinct CDR3 sequences, about 19% of which are singletons. Trimming removed 4 bases from V and 1 base from J, with 13 bases in between. CDR1 and CDR2 (germline): SSHAT, FNYEAQ (reference sequence). CDR3 size: 15 residues. This receptor was identified in a man aged 25 to 40 who received the YFV17D yellow fever vaccine. Source: PBMCs, taken 15 days after the yellow fever booster vaccination. The chain has TRBV7-7 and TRBJ2-5; either TRBD1 or TRBD2 may fit D (5 bases each). For the CDR3, the DNA is TGTGCCAGCAGCTCGGGGCGGATGATCCAAGAGACCCAGTACTTC. The encoded protein is CASSSGRMIQETQYF.